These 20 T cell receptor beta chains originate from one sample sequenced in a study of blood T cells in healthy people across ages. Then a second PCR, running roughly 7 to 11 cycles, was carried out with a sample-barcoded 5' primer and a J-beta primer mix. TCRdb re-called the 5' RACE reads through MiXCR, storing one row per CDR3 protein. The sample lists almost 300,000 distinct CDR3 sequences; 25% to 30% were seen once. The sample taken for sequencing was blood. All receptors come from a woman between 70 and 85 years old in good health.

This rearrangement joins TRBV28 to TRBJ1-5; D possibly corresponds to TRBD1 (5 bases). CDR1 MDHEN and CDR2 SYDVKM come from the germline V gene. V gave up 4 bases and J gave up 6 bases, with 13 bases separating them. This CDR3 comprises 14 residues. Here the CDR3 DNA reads TGTGCCAGCAGTTACCGACAGCATCGTCAGCCCCAGCATTTT. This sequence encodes CASSYRQHRQPQHF.

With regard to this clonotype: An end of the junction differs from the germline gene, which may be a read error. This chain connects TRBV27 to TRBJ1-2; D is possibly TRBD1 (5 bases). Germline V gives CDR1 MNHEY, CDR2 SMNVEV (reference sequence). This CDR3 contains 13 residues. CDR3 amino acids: CAGSLFRDYGYTF. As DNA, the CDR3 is TGTGCCGGCAGTTTATTCAGGGACTATGGCTACACCTTC.

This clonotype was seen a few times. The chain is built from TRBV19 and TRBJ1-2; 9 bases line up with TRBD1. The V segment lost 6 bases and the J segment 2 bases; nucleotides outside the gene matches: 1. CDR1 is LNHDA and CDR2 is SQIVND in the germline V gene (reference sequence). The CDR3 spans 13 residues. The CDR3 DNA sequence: TGTGCCAGTAGACAGGGGGCGAACTATGGCTACACCTTC. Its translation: CASRQGANYGYTF.

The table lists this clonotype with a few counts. CDR3 residues: CASGPSAHEQYF. Here the CDR3 DNA reads TGTGCCAGCGGTCCTAGCGCGCACGAGCAGTACTTC. J is TRBJ2-5 and V is TRBV14; D is perhaps TRBD2 (6 bases). The end of the DNA fits TRBJ2-7 better, so the J call may be wrong. The length of the CDR3 is 12 residues. Germline values: CDR1 SGHDN, CDR2 FVKESK.

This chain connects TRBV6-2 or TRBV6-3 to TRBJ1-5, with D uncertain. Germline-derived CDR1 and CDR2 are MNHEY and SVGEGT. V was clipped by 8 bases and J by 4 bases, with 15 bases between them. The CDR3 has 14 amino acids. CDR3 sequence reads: CASRGSRSNQPQHF. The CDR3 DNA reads TGTGCCAGCCGCGGGTCGCGAAGTAATCAGCCCCAGCATTTT.

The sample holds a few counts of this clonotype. The CDR3 bases are TGTGCCAGCAGTCTCGGGACTAGCGGGAGGCTATCAAATACGCAGTATTTT. It specifies CASSLGTSGRLSNTQYF. J is TRBJ2-3 and V is TRBV28; 15 nucleotides line up with TRBD2. The germline V gene encodes CDR1 MDHEN and CDR2 SYDVKM. V lost 5 bases and J lost 7; bases outside the gene matches: 10. This CDR3 region has 17 residues.

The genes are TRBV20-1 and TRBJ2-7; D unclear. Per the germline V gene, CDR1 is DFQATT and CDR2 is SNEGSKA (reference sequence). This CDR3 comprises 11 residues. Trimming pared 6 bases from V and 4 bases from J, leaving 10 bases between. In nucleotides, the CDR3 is TGCAGTGCCCTTACTGAGTACGAGCAGTACTTC. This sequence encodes CSALTEYEQYF.

Written as DNA, the CDR3 is TGTGCCAGCAGCCCAATCCCGGGACAGGGGGCGCATGGCTACACCTTC. It translates to CASSPIPGQGAHGYTF. J is TRBJ1-2 and V is TRBV7-9, with TRBD1 matching 12 bases. CDR1 is SEHNR and CDR2 is FQNEAQ in the germline V gene (reference sequence). This CDR3 spans 16 amino acids. The V gene end was trimmed by 5 bases and the J gene end by 6 bases; junction bases not matched to a gene: 10.

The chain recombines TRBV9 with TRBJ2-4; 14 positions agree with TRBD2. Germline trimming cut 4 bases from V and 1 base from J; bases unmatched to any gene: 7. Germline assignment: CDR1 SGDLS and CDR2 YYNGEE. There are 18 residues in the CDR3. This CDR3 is CASSPGWTSGRAKNIQYF. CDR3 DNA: TGTGCCAGCAGCCCCGGATGGACTAGCGGGAGGGCCAAAAACATTCAGTACTTC.

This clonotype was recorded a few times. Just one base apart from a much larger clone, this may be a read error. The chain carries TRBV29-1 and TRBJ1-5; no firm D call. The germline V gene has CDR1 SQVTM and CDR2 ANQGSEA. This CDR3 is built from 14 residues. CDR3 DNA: TGCAGCGTTGTCTTCGGGTCGGGCAATCGGCCCCAGCATTTT. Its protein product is CSVVFGSGNRPQHF.

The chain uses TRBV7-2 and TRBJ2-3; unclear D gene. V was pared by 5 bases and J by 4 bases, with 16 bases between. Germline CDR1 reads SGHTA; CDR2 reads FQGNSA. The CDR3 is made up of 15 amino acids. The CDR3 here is CASSRFGFLADTQYF. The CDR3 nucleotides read TGTGCCAGCAGCCGATTCGGCTTCTTGGCAGATACGCAGTATTTT.

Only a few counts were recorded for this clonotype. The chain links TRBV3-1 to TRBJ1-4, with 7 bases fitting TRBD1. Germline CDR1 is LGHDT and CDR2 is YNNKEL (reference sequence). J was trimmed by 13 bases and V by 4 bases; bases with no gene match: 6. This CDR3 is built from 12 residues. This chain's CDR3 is CASSLFPGGLFF. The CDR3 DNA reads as TGTGCCAGCAGCCTCTTTCCAGGGGGACTGTTTTTT. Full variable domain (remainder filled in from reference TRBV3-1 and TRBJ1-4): DTAVSQTPKYLVTQMGNDKSIKCEQNLGHDTMYWYKQDSKKFLKIMFSYNNKELIINETVPNRFSPKSPDKAHLNLHINSLELGDSAVYFCASSLFPGGLFFGSGTQLSVL.

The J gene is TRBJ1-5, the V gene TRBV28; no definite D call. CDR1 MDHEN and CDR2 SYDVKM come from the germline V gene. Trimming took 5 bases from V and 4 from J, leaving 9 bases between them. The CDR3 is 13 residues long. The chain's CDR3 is CASSAAANQPQHF. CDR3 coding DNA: TGTGCCAGCAGTGCGGCAGCAAATCAGCCCCAGCATTTT.

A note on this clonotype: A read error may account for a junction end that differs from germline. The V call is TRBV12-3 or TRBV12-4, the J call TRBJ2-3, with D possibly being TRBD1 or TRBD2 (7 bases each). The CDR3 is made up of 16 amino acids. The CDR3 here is CASSLNSRGGADAQYF. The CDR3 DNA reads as TGTGCCAGCAGTCTTAATAGCAGGGGGGGAGCAGATGCGCAGTATTTT.

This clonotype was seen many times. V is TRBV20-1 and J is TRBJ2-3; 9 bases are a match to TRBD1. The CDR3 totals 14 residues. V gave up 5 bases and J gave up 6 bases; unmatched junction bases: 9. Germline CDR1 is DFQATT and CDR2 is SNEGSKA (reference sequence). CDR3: CSAPKTGGRDTQYF. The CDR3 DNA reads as TGCAGTGCTCCGAAAACAGGGGGCAGGGATACGCAGTATTTT.

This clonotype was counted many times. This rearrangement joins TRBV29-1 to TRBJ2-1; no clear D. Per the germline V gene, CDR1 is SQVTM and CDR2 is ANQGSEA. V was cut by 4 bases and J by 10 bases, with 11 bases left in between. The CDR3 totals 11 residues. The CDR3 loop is CSVVSAEEQFF. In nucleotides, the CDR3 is TGCAGCGTTGTAAGTGCTGAGGAGCAGTTCTTC.

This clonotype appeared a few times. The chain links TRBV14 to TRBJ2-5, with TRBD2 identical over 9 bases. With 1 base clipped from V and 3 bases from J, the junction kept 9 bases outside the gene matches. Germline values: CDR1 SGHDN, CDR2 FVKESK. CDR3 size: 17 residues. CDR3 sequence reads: CASSQAWGTSRKETQYF. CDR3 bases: TGTGCCAGCAGCCAAGCCTGGGGGACTAGCAGAAAAGAGACCCAGTACTTC.

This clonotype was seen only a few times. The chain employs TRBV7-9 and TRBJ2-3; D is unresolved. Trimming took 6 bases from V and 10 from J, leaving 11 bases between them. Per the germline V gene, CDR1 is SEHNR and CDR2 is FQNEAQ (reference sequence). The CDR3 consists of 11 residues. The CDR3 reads CASRLSGPQYF. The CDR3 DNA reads TGTGCCAGCAGGTTATCCGGGCCGCAGTATTTT. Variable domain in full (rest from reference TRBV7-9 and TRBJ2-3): DTGVSQNPRHKITKRGQNVTFRCDPISEHNRLYWYRQTLGQGPEFLTYFQNEAQLEKSRLLSDRFSAERPKGSFSTLEIQRTEQGDSAMYLCASRLSGPQYFGPGTRLTVL.

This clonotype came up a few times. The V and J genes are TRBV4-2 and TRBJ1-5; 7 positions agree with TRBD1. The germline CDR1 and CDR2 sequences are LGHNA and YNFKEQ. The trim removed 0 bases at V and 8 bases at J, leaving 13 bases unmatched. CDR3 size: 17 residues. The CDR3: CASSQDWTGTAGEPQHF. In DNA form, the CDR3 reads TGTGCCAGCAGCCAAGATTGGACAGGCACCGCGGGGGAGCCCCAGCATTTT.

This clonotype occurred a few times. The CDR3 loop is CASSYRGQGERGNTIYF. CDR3 sequence (DNA): TGTGCCAGCAGCTACAGAGGACAGGGAGAAAGGGGAAACACCATATATTTT. The rearrangement links TRBV7-2 to TRBJ1-3; 8 bases align to TRBD1. Trimming cost V 4 bases and J 4 bases; bases outside gene matches: 12. From germline, CDR1 is SGHTA and CDR2 FQGNSA. The CDR3 length is 17 residues.